This is a list of T cell receptor beta chains from one sample in a study of cytomegalovirus exposure and HLA in healthy donors. Using immunoSEQ multiplex PCR, the repertoire was profiled, and TCRdb retains in-frame clones only, with some absent. The data hold approximately 130,000 clones, with roughly 9% observed a single time. Sequenced sample: PBMCs. The receptors shown here come from a middle-aged woman in good health and CMV-seropositive. CDR3s include the opening cysteine and the closing phenylalanine or tryptophan. The D gene is left open where the match is weak. Size is omitted from some rows. Given values are once, few, many or a class for expanded clones.

V	D	J	size	CDR3	DNA
TRBV5-6	.	TRBJ1-1	few	CASSLRGATEAFF	TGTGCCAGCAGCTTGAGGGGTGCCACTGAAGCTTTCTTT
TRBV11-2	.	TRBJ1-1	few	CASSLAGLSNEAFF	TGTGCCAGCAGCTTAGCAGGGTTGAGTAATGAAGCTTTCTTT
TRBV10-2	TRBD1	TRBJ1-1	few	CASSPQGAGTEAFF	TGCGCCAGCAGCCCTCAGGGGGCAGGCACTGAAGCTTTCTTT
TRBV20-1	.	TRBJ2-1	.	CSVSGGNEQFF	TGCAGTGTTTCCGGGGGCAATGAGCAGTTCTTC
TRBV30	TRBD1	TRBJ1-6	few	CAWSTPGQGPNSPLHF	TGTGCCTGGAGTACCCCTGGACAGGGGCCAAATTCACCCCTCCACTTT
TRBV4-1	TRBD1	TRBJ1-2	once	CASKTPGGEGYTF	TGCGCCAGCAAGACTCCAGGGGGAGAAGGCTACACCTTC
TRBV28	TRBD1	TRBJ2-7	many	CASIPQGGLNEQYF	TGTGCCAGCATCCCACAGGGGGGTTTGAATGAGCAGTACTTC
TRBV11-3	.	TRBJ2-3	.	CASSPQGKGPDTQYF	TGTGCCAGCAGCCCTCAGGGGAAGGGCCCAGATACGCAGTATTTT
TRBV5-1	TRBD1	TRBJ2-1	few	CASSSLGQGDEQFF	TGCGCCAGCAGCTCTCTAGGACAGGGCGATGAGCAGTTCTTC
TRBV29-1	.	TRBJ2-5	.	CSVELGGLEETQYF	TGCAGCGTTGAGTTGGGGGGATTGGAAGAGACCCAGTACTTC
TRBV10-2	.	TRBJ2-5	.	CAQKQGMVGGAVETQYF	TGCGCCCAAAAGCAGGGAATGGTAGGGGGGGCGGTTGAGACCCAGTACTTC
TRBV5-1	TRBD1	TRBJ1-2	few	CASSPGQHYGYTF	TGCGCCAGCAGCCCGGGACAGCACTATGGCTACACCTTC
TRBV5-4	.	TRBJ1-3	few	CASSSEGPLQNTIYF	TGTGCCAGCAGCTCAGAGGGCCCACTCCAGAACACCATATATTTT
TRBV10-1	TRBD2	TRBJ2-1	few	CASSPRLADRLGEQFF	TGCGCCAGCAGTCCAAGACTAGCAGACCGACTTGGGGAGCAGTTCTTC
TRBV4-1	.	TRBJ2-7	.	CASSLTSTGGSYEQYF	TGCGCCAGCAGCCTGACGTCGACAGGTGGCTCCTACGAGCAGTACTTC
TRBV4-2	.	TRBJ2-7	few	CASSPQGYEQYF	TGTGCCAGCAGCCCCCAGGGTTACGAGCAGTACTTC
TRBV5-4	.	TRBJ2-1	few	CASSLGAGEQFF	TGTGCCAGCAGCTTGGGGGCTGGTGAGCAGTTCTTC
TRBV5-4	TRBD2	TRBJ2-3	few	CASSPGLAGVTSTDTQYF	TGTGCCAGCAGCCCGGGACTAGCGGGCGTTACTAGCACAGATACGCAGTATTTT
TRBV11-2	.	TRBJ2-7	few	CASSSDISYEQYF	TGTGCCAGCAGCTCAGACATCTCCTACGAGCAGTACTTC
TRBV28	.	TRBJ1-5	few	CAVTRGHQPQHF	TGTGCCGTAACGCGGGGACATCAGCCCCAGCATTTT
TRBV18	.	TRBJ1-2	.	CASSPPGDGNYGYTF	TGTGCCAGCTCACCACCGGGAGATGGGAACTATGGCTACACCTTC
TRBV7-9	.	TRBJ1-1	few	CASSSQDLNTEAFF	TGTGCCAGCAGCTCACAGGACCTGAACACTGAAGCTTTCTTT
TRBV2	TRBD2	TRBJ2-1	.	CASSGGPSGNEQFF	TGTGCCAGCAGTGGTGGTCCTAGCGGGAATGAGCAGTTCTTC
TRBV7-9	.	TRBJ1-2	once	CASSRPWGGGYTF	TGTGCCAGCAGCCGACCCTGGGGGGGTGGCTACACCTTC
TRBV25-1	.	TRBJ2-7	.	CASKGESYEQYF	TGTGCCAGCAAAGGGGAAAGCTACGAGCAGTACTTC
TRBV6-5	.	TRBJ2-7	few	CASRARDTNPYEQYF	TGTGCCAGCAGAGCTCGGGACACCAACCCCTACGAGCAGTACTTC
TRBV6-1	.	TRBJ2-2	few	CASSQARGELFF	TGTGCCAGCAGTCAGGCCCGCGGGGAGCTGTTTTTT
TRBV2	TRBD1	TRBJ1-2	few	CASRDSGTGNFYGYTF	TGTGCCAGCAGAGACTCCGGGACAGGAAACTTCTATGGCTACACCTTC
TRBV6-1	.	TRBJ1-5	few	CASRATVLSNQPQHF	TGTGCCAGCAGGGCGACAGTCCTTAGCAATCAGCCCCAGCATTTT
TRBV30	.	TRBJ1-5	few	CAWSDGVDQPQHF	TGTGCCTGGAGTGACGGGGTAGATCAGCCCCAGCATTTT
TRBV9	.	TRBJ1-4	.	CASSVGAVGNEKLFF	TGTGCCAGCAGCGTAGGGGCAGTCGGTAATGAAAAACTGTTTTTT
TRBV27	.	TRBJ2-1	few	CASSLSSRISYNEQFF	TGTGCCAGCAGTTTATCTTCCAGAATATCCTACAATGAGCAGTTCTTC
TRBV6-6	TRBD1	TRBJ2-7	few	CASSTGTGGMYEQYF	TGTGCCAGCTCCACCGGGACAGGGGGCATGTACGAGCAGTACTTC
TRBV2	TRBD1	TRBJ1-6	.	CASSVRDRGNSPLHF	TGTGCCAGCAGCGTCCGGGACAGGGGAAATTCACCCCTCCACTTT
TRBV11-2	TRBD1	TRBJ2-1	few	CASSPETGGAYNEQFF	TGTGCCAGCAGCCCAGAGACAGGGGGGGCCTACAATGAGCAGTTCTTC
TRBV5-1	.	TRBJ1-2	few	CASSLEAGYGYTF	TGCGCCAGCAGCTTAGAGGCCGGCTATGGCTACACCTTC
TRBV4-1	.	TRBJ1-1	few	CASSLSGSGGTEAFF	TGCGCCAGCAGCTTGTCGGGGAGCGGGGGCACTGAAGCTTTCTTT
TRBV11-2	.	TRBJ1-1	few	CASSLTGGFMNTEAFF	TGTGCCAGCAGCTTGACGGGTGGATTCATGAACACTGAAGCTTTCTTT